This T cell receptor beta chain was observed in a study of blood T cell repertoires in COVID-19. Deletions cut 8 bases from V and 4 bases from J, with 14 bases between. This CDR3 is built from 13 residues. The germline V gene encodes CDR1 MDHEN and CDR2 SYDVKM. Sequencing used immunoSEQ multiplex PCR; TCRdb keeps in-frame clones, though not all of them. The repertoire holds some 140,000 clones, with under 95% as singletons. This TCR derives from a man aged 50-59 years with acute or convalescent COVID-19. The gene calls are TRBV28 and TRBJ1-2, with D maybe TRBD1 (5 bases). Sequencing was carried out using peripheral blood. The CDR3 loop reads CASLKVGGYGYTF. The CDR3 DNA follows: TGTGCCAGCCTAAAAGTGGGGGGCTATGGCTACACCTTC.